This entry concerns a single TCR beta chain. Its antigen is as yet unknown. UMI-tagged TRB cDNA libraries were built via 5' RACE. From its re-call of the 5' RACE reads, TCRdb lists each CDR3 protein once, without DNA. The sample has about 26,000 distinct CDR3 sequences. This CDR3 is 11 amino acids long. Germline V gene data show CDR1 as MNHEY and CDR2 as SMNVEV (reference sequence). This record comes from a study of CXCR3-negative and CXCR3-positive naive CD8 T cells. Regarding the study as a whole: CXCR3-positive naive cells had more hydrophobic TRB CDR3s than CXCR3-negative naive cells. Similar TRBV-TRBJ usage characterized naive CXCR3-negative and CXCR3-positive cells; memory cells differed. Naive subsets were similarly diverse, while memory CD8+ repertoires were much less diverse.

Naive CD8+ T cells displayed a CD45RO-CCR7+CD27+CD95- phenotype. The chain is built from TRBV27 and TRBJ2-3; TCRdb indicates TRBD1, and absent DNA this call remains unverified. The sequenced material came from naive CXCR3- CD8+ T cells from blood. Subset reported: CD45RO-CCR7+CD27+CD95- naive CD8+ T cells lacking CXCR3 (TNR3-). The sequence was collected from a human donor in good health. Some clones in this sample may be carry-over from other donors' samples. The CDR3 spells CASGSRETQYF.